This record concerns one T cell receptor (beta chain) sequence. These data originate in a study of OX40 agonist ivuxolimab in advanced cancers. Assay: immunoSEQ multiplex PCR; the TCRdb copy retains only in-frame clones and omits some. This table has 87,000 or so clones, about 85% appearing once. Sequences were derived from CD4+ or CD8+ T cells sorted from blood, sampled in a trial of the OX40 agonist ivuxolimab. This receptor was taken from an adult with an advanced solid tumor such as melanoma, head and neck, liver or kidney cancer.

The CDR3 sequence is CASSLTDRVGDTQYF. CDR3 coding DNA: TGTGCCAGTAGTCTAACGGACAGGGTCGGAGATACGCAGTATTTT. The chain has TRBV19 and TRBJ2-3, with 8 positions matching TRBD1. CDR1 is LNHDA and CDR2 is SQIVND in the germline V gene (reference sequence). The CDR3 covers 15 residues. J gave up 5 bases and V 5 bases, and 9 bases lay outside the gene matches.